The sequence of this T cell receptor (beta chain) was determined in a study of T cells after yellow fever vaccination. On the study more broadly: Researchers used SMART-Seq v4 Ultra Low Input to prepare fractions that had low cell numbers.

This CDR3 comprises 12 residues. Germline V gene data show CDR1 as ENHRY and CDR2 as SYGVKD. Deletions cut 6 bases from V and 9 bases from J, with 12 bases between. A single record per CDR3 protein comes from TCRdb applying MiXCR to the 5' RACE reads. The table records 200,000 to 250,000 distinct CDR3 sequences, 2.5% to 3.5% of them present only once. Study results and limitations: Just a small share of clonotypes turned up in the CD4 compartment as well as the CD8 compartment.

This clonotype was recorded many times. The antigen is unknown. The chain links TRBV10-3 to TRBJ2-1; D not resolved. The source of this sequence is a man in his late teens or twenties who received the YFV17D yellow fever vaccine. The sample in question was CD4+ T cells sorted from PBMCs, obtained 10 days after the yellow fever booster vaccination. The CDR3 DNA sequence: TGTGCCATCAGGACCCTAGGTCCTGAGCAGTTCTTC. Translated, it gives CAIRTLGPEQFF.